The 9 T cell receptor beta chains given below trace back to one sample, sequenced in a study of blood T cell repertoires in COVID-19. Profiling relied on immunoSEQ multiplex PCR, and the TCRdb table lists in-frame clones only, not all of them. The table records about 140,000 clones, 65% to 90% of them present only once. Sequencing was carried out using peripheral blood. The receptors originated from a man in his fifties or sixties with acute or convalescent COVID-19.

The chain employs TRBV24-1 and TRBJ2-5; TRBD2 agrees at 12 bases. Germline V gene sequence: CDR1 KGHDR, CDR2 SFDVKD. The V and J ends lost 3 bases and 3 bases, in that order; junction bases with no gene match: 4. This CDR3 is built from 16 residues. CDR3: CATSDPLAGGKETQYF. The CDR3 coding sequence is TGTGCCACCAGTGATCCGCTAGCGGGAGGGAAAGAGACCCAGTACTTC.

This chain connects TRBV2 to TRBJ2-1; TRBD1 agrees at 7 bases. The CDR3 spans 13 residues. Germline lookup yields CDR1 SNHLY and CDR2 FYNNEI. The junction had 9 bases not matched to a gene; V was cut back by 7 bases and J by 9 bases. This CDR3 reads CASTETGFVEQFF. As DNA, the CDR3 is TGTGCCAGCACCGAGACAGGGTTTGTTGAGCAGTTCTTC.

The V and J genes are TRBV2 and TRBJ1-3; D uncertain. CDR1 is SNHLY, CDR2 FYNNEI, per germline. V lost 9 bases and J lost 8, with 20 bases in between. The CDR3 consists of 14 residues. The DNA of the CDR3 is TGTGCCAGTAGGCGGGGTGTTATTTCGGACACCATATATTTT. Translation gives CASRRGVISDTIYF.

The CDR3 loop reads CASSLGTGFTEAFF. As DNA, the CDR3 is TGTGCCAGCAGTTTAGGGACAGGTTTCACTGAAGCTTTCTTT. V and J are TRBV6-5 and TRBJ1-1, with TRBD1 matching 8 bases. Germline CDR1 is MNHEY and CDR2 is SVGAGI. The CDR3 sequence is 14 residues long. Trimming cost V 4 bases and J 4 bases; bases outside gene matches: 5.

The chain employs TRBV14 and TRBJ2-3; D is unclear. Trimming left V 1 base short and J 3 bases short, with 5 bases between. CDR1 SGHDN and CDR2 FVKESK come from the germline V gene. The CDR3 sequence is 13 residues long. The CDR3 DNA reads TGTGCCAGCAGCCAAGTAGTGACAGATACGCAGTATTTT. Amino acid sequence: CASSQVVTDTQYF.

The chain carries TRBV19 and TRBJ1-1; D is unresolved. The ends were cut back, 0 bases at V and 2 bases at J, with 10 bases in the middle. There are 15 residues in the CDR3. Germline V gene data show CDR1 as LNHDA and CDR2 as SQIVND (reference sequence). The CDR3 bases are TGTGCCAGTAGTATAGATCAGGCGGGAAACACTGAAGCTTTCTTT. Translated, it gives CASSIDQAGNTEAFF.

The genes are TRBV2 and TRBJ2-2, with a tentative D call TRBD1 (5 bases). Per germline, CDR1 SNHLY and CDR2 FYNNEI. Trimming took 7 bases from V and 2 from J, leaving 8 bases between them. The CDR3 runs 13 residues. The CDR3 is CASTQGNTGELFF. The CDR3 coding sequence is TGTGCCAGCACCCAGGGTAACACCGGGGAGCTGTTTTTT. Looking up the rest from reference TRBV2 and TRBJ2-2 gives the full variable domain: EPEVTQTPSHQVTQMGQEVILRCVPISNHLYFYWYRQILGQKVEFLVSFYNNEISEKSEIFDDQFSVERPDGSNFTLKIRSTKLEDSAMYFCASTQGNTGELFFGEGSRLTVL.

The rearrangement joins TRBV5-1 to TRBJ1-1; TRBD1 is a possible D gene (5 bases). The germline gives CDR1 SGHRS, CDR2 YFSETQ. The CDR3 has 17 residues. Trimming shortened V by 0 bases and J by 3 bases, and 18 bases separated the two germline ends. This CDR3 is CASSLVSGAPVDTEAFF. Written as DNA, the CDR3 is TGCGCCAGCAGCTTGGTGTCTGGGGCCCCGGTAGACACTGAAGCTTTCTTT.

The V and J genes are TRBV5-1 and TRBJ2-7, with 7 positions matching TRBD2. With 0 bases clipped from V and 0 bases from J, the junction kept 3 bases outside the gene matches. The length of the CDR3 is 15 residues. Germline V CDR1 and CDR2: SGHRS, YFSETQ. CDR3 nucleotide sequence: TGCGCCAGCAGCTTGGCCGGGGGGATCTCCTACGAGCAGTACTTC. This translates into CASSLAGGISYEQYF.